This T cell receptor beta chain was recorded in a study of T cell responses to AZD1222 COVID-19 vaccine. Study conclusions and caveats: Variant regions that are unmutated are reportedly the target of nearly half of spike-specific TCRs. Recipients of two AZD1222 doses showed rising Spike-specific TCR breadth and depth. Clonal diversity was possibly underestimated, and white British individuals and females predominated among donors.

Only in-frame clones appear in the TCRdb table, and some are missing; sequencing was by immunoSEQ multiplex PCR. The repertoire holds some 130,000 clones, around nine tenths seen once, with 2% to 3% in the top ten. Turning to this clone: Its antigen is as yet unknown.

The CDR3 consists of 14 residues. With 5 bases removed from V and 3 bases from J, the gap between germline ends came to 13 bases. CDR1 is LNHDA and CDR2 is SQIVND in the germline V gene (reference sequence). The clonotype originates from an adult in good health. The J gene is TRBJ1-1, the V gene TRBV19; possibly TRBD1 for D (6 bases). The sample was peripheral blood, taken on day 0 of AZD1222 vaccination. CDR3 sequence (DNA): TGTGCCAGTAGTGCCTATAACAGGGACACTGAAGCTTTCTTT. Translation: CASSAYNRDTEAFF.